The 5 T cell receptor beta chains presented below share a single source sample, sequenced in a study of cytomegalovirus exposure and HLA in healthy donors (dated by TCRdb to between 2016 and 2019). Libraries were constructed by the immunoSEQ multiplex PCR assay. A mixture of 60 forward primers for TCR Vbeta segments and 13 reverse primers for TCR Jbeta segments was used in the multiplex PCR. As stored in TCRdb, this immuneACCESS dataset retains in-frame rearrangements with V and J assigned. A fraction of the clones does not appear; measured against another copy, unresolved V genes explain less than half of the discrepancy, and the remainder lacks a known reason. The sample yields around 140,000 clones; approximately 65% were counted once. 5.5% to 7% of the sample is held by the ten biggest clonotypes. The sequencing sample was made of PBMCs. Source of these receptors: a woman in her sixties or seventies in good health and CMV-seronegative.

This chain connects TRBV28 to TRBJ2-7; D is ambiguous. There are 14 residues in the CDR3. Germline V gene data show CDR1 as MDHEN and CDR2 as SYDVKM. V dropped 3 bases and J dropped 2 bases, with 11 bases sitting between them. The CDR3 DNA sequence: TGTGCCAGCAGTTTGTCAGACATAACCTACGAGCAGTACTTC. Amino acid sequence: CASSLSDITYEQYF.

As concerns this clone: Germline and junction disagree at one end, which may indicate a read error. In the same sample, other DNA sequences code for this CDR3. CDR3 sequence reads: CASRPLAGDMETQYF. Here the CDR3 DNA reads TGCGCCAGCCGTCCCTTAGCGGGAGATATGGAGACCCAGTACTTC. This chain connects TRBV27 to TRBJ2-5, with 9 nucleotides matching TRBD2. Germline V gives CDR1 MNHEY, CDR2 SMNVEV (reference sequence). This CDR3 has 15 amino acids.

The chain couples TRBV27 to TRBJ2-5; 15 positions agree with TRBD2. With V trimmed by 5 bases and J by 5 bases, 6 bases remained unmatched. The CDR3 is 16 amino acids. CDR1 and CDR2 from the germline V gene are MNHEY and SMNVEV (reference sequence). The CDR3 coding sequence is TGTGCCAGCAGTAGGGGACTAGCGGGAGGAGTCGAGACCCAGTACTTC. Protein product: CASSRGLAGGVETQYF.

The chain links TRBV6-5 to TRBJ2-3; 12 positions agree with TRBD2. Germline-derived CDR1 and CDR2 are MNHEY and SVGAGI. CDR3 length: 15 amino acids. V lost 6 bases to trimming and J lost 5 bases; unmatched junction nucleotides: 6. The CDR3, as DNA: TGTGCCAGCAGGCTAGCGGGGGGGCCGGTAGATACGCAGTATTTT. The encoded protein is CASRLAGGPVDTQYF.

This clone occurred a few times. The same CDR3 arises from other DNA sequences in this sample as well. The chain joins TRBV7-2 to TRBJ2-3; 12 nucleotides match TRBD2. This CDR3 is 17 amino acids long. Germline V gene data show CDR1 as SGHTA and CDR2 as FQGNSA. Unmatched junction bases numbered 1, after V lost 0 bases and J lost 0 bases. Written as DNA, the CDR3 is TGTGCCAGCAGCTTAGCACTAGCGGGGGGAAGCACAGATACGCAGTATTTT. It codes for CASSLALAGGSTDTQYF.